These T cell receptor beta chains were read from a single sample in a study of regulatory T cells in long-lasting Graves disease. TCRdb called the multiplex PCR reads again in MiXCR, with one record for every CDR3 protein. The sample lists approximately 440,000 distinct CDR3 sequences; 23% were seen once. Sequenced material: peripheral blood mononuclear cells (PBMCs), taken when the disease was refractory, from a patient treated with antithyroid drugs. These TCRs come from a female donor with Graves disease. The conserved cysteine and the conserved F or W are not part of the CDR3 here.

cdr3_length v_call cdr3_aa
11 TRBV20-1 SARGQVGQPQH
10 TRBV12-3/TRBV12-4 ASSFGGYEQY
13 TRBV15 ATSRDFRSAETQY
12 TRBV20-1 SASASGAWAGYT
11 TRBV7-2 ASSLAVEGVQY
11 TRBV7-2 ASSLAGAPEQY
13 TRBV6-1 ASSRGQGGPYEQY
12 TRBV6-1 ASPGAGAGNTIY
14 TRBV29-1 SAQSGTGGGYTEAF
11 TRBV20-1 SAEAQGENGYT
12 TRBV20-1 SARRGGSSYEQY
13 TRBV28 ASSRVRTRYNEQF
11 TRBV6-1 ASIEWEWKRRH
13 TRBV7-8 ASSLGSASGETQY
10 TRBV15 ATSRDSGGYT
13 TRBV6-1 ASRMRTRGPGELF
14 TRBV20-1 SARDPGTGGKQTQY
13 TRBV3-1 ASSQWDEGYYGYT
12 TRBV28 ASSGRGAEETQY
10 TRBV19 ATEGQNSPLH
16 TRBV11-2 ASSVRDTGTSNTGELF
12 TRBV30 AWRGDREDTEAF
12 TRBV11-1 ASMRGPNTGELF
13 TRBV11-2 ASSLVAPRGYEQY
13 TRBV9 ASSVERSGGYGYT
12 TRBV20-1 SANGGRVLNEQF
14 TRBV11-3 ASSLSGIMNNQPQH
11 TRBV27 ASRDPNAEKLF
13 TRBV12-3/TRBV12-4 ASTKNPQTGYEQY
11 TRBV5-1 ASSLETDQPQH
11 TRBV9 ASSPFPDSPAF
13 TRBV6-5 ASSYGSLEAREQY
13 TRBV5-6 ASSLLGSSNTEAF
13 TRBV19 ASSPRREGSYGQY
10 TRBV7-9 ASSKQTAEAF
16 TRBV11-3 ASSLAGLAGGVTGELF
14 TRBV10-3 AISERGSDSNQPQH
11 TRBV5-1 ASSSGQGQEAF
11 TRBV7-6 ASSGTRGDEQY
11 TRBV7-9 ASSQTDRNEAF
14 TRBV9 ASSAHDRDASWGYT